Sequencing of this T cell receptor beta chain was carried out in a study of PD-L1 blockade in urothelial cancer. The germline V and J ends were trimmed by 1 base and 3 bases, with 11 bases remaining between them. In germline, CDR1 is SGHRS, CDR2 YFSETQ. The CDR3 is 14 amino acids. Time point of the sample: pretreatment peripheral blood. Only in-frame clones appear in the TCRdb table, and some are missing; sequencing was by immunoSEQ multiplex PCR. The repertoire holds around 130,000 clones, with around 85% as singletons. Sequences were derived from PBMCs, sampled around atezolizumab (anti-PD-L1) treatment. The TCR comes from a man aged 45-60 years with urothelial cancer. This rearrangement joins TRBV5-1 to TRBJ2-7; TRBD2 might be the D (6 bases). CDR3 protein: CASSLLSGNYEQYF. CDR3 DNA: TGCGCCAGCAGCTTGCTTAGCGGTAACTACGAGCAGTACTTC.